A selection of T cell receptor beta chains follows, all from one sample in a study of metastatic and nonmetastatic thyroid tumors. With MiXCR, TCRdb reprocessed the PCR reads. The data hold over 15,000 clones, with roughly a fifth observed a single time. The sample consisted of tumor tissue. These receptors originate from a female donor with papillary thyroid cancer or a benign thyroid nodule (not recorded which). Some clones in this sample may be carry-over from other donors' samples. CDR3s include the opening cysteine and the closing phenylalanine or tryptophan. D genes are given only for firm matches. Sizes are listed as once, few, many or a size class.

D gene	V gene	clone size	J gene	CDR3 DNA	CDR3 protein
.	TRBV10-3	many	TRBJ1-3	TGTGCCATCAACCCAGAAGGGGGATCCTCTGGAAACACCATATATTTT	CAINPEGGSSGNTIYF
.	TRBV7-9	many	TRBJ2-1	TGTGCCAGCAGTCACACCGGGATACTATACAATGAGCAGTTCTTC	CASSHTGILYNEQFF
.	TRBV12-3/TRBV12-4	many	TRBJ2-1	TGTGCCAGCAGTTTAGTACTAGGAGGGGGGCGGTTCGAGCAGTTCTTC	CASSLVLGGGRFEQFF
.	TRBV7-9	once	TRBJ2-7	TGTGCCAGCAGCCCCCGACTAGGCTTCGAGCAGTACTTC	CASSPRLGFEQYF
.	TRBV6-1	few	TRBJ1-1	TGTGCCAGCAGGCACACCTCACGTGGAGGACCTGCCGCTGAAGCTTTCTTT	CASRHTSRGGPAAEAFF
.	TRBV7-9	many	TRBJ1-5	TGTGCCAGCAGCCGGGAGGGGATTCGCGGTCAGCCCCAGCATTTT	CASSREGIRGQPQHF
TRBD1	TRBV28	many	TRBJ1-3	TGTGCCAGCAGTTGGACAGGTCAACCCTCTGGAAACACCATATATTTT	CASSWTGQPSGNTIYF
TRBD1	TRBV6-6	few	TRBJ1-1	TGTGCCAGCAGTTACGGGACCAGACAGGGGGGCACTGAAGCTTTCTTT	CASSYGTRQGGTEAFF
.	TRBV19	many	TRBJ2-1	TGTGCCAGTAGTGAGCGACTGTACAATGAGCAGTTCTTC	CASSERLYNEQFF
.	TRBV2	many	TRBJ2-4	TGTGCCAGCAGTGAAGTGGAGGGAGAATCCAAAAACATTCAGTACTTC	CASSEVEGESKNIQYF
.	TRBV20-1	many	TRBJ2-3	TGCACCCCGTCCCCTGCGTCCACAGATACGCAGTATTTT	CTPSPASTDTQYF
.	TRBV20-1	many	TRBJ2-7	TGCAGTGCTAATCCCGTAGACTCCTACGAGCAGTACTTC	CSANPVDSYEQYF
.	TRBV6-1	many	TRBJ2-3	TGTGCCAGCACCCGGCTTAGCACAGATACGCAGTATTTT	CASTRLSTDTQYF
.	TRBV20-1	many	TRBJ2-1	TGCAGTGCTTGGCTAGCCGGGGTGAATGAGCAGTTCTTC	CSAWLAGVNEQFF